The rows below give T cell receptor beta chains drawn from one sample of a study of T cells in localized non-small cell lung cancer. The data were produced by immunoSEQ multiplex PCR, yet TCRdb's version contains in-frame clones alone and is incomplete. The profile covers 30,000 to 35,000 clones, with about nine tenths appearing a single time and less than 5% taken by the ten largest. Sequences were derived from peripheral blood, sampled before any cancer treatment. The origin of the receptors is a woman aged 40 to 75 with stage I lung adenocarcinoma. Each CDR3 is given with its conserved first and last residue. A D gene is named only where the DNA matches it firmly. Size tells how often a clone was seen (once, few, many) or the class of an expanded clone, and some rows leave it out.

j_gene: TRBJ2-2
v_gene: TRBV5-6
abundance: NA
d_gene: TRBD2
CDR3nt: TGTGCCAGCAGCTTGGTGCTAGCGGGGGACACCGGGGAGCTGTTTTTT
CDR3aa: CASSLVLAGDTGELFF

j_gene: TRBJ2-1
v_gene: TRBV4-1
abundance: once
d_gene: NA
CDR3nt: TGCGCCAGCAGCCAAGAGGGGGGCCTGTGGAATGAGCAGTTCTTC
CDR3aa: CASSQEGGLWNEQFF

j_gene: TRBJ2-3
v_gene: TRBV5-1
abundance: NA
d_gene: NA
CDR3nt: TGCGCCAGCCGAGGGGGGGCCGGAGCAGATACGCAGTATTTT
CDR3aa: CASRGGAGADTQYF

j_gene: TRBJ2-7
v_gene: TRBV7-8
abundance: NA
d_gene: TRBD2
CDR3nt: TGTGCCAGCAGATTTCGGGAAATAGCGGGGCCCTACGAGCAGTACTTC
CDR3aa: CASRFREIAGPYEQYF

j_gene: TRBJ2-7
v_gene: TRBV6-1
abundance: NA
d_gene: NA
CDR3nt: TGTGCCAGCAGTGAAGCGGCAGGGGACGTACTCGAGCAGTACTTC
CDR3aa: CASSEAAGDVLEQYF

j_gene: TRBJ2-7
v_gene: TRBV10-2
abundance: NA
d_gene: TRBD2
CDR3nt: TGCGCCAGCAGGAGGACTAGCGGGGGTGACTACGAGCAGTACTTC
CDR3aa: CASRRTSGGDYEQYF

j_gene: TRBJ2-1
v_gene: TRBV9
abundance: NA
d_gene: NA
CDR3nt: TGTGCCAGCAGCCATATTTTACAGGGAAGACTAGATGAGCAGTTCTTC
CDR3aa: CASSHILQGRLDEQFF

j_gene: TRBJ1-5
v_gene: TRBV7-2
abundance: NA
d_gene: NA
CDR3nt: TGTGCCAGCAGCTTAGACAGAAACAATCAGCCCCAGCATTTT
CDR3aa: CASSLDRNNQPQHF

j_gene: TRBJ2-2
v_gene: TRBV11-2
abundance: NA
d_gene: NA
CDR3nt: TGTGCCAGCAGCCCCTCCGGGACCGGGGAGCTGTTTTTT
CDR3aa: CASSPSGTGELFF

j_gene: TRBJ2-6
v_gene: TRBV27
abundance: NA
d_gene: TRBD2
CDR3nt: TGTGCCAGCAGTTTATTGGGACTAGCGGGAACCTCTGGGGCCAACGTCCTGACTTTC
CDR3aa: CASSLLGLAGTSGANVLTF

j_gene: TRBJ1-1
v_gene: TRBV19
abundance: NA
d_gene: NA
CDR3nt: TGTGCCAGTAGTTATAGAAGAGGGGTGAGCACTGAAGCTTTCTTT
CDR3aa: CASSYRRGVSTEAFF

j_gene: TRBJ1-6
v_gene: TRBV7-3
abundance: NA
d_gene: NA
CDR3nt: TGTGCCAGCAGCTTAGTTCGGGCCGGATCAAATTCACCCCTCCACTTT
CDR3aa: CASSLVRAGSNSPLHF

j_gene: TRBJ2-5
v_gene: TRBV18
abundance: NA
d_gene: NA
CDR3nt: TGTGCCAGCTCACCACCATCCAGGGCTGGGGAGACCCAGTACTTC
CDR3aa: CASSPPSRAGETQYF

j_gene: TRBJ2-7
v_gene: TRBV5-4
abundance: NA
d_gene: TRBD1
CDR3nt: TGTGCCAGCAGCACTCGACAGGGGATGATGACGCGCGAGCAGTACTTC
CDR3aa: CASSTRQGMMTREQYF

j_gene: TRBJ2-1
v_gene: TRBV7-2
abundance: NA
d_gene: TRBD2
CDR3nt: TGTGCCAGCAGTTTTAGCGGGGGGGCCGGTAATGAGCAGTTCTTC
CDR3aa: CASSFSGGAGNEQFF

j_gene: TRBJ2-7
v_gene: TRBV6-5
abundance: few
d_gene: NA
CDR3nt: TGTGCCAGCAGTTCCACCCAGGTCGGGTCCTACGAGCAGTACTTC
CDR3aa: CASSSTQVGSYEQYF

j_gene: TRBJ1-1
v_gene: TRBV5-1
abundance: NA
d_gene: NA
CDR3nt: TGCGCCAGCAGCTCCGGGACATTGAACACTGAAGCTTTCTTT
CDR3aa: CASSSGTLNTEAFF

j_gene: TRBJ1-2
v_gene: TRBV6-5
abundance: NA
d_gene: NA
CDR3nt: TGTGCCAGCAGTTTGGCGAACTATGGCTACACCTTC
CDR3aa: CASSLANYGYTF

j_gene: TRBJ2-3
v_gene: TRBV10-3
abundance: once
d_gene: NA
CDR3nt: TGTGCCATCAGTGTTGGCTACCGCACAGATACGCAGTATTTT
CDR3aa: CAISVGYRTDTQYF

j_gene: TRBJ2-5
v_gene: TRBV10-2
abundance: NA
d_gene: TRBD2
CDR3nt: TGCGCCAGCCGGACTAGCGGAGAGACCCAGTACTTC
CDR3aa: CASRTSGETQYF

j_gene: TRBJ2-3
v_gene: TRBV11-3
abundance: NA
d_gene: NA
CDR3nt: TGTGCCAGCAGCCTGTACTTTGGAGGGGCAGATACGCAGTATTTT
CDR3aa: CASSLYFGGADTQYF

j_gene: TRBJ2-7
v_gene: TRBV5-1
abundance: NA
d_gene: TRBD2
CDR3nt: TGCGCCAGCAGCCAGCCGCGGGGAGGGGAACCCTACGAGCAGTACTTC
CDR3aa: CASSQPRGGEPYEQYF

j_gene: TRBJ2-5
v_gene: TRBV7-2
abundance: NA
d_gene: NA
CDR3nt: TGTGCCAGCAGCTTAGTCGCTCTACAGGCCCACCACCAAGAGACCCAGTACTTC
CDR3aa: CASSLVALQAHHQETQYF

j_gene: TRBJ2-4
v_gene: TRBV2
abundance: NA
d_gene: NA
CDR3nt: TGTGCCAGCACCGTCGGCCACTCCAAAAACATTCAGTACTTC
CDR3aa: CASTVGHSKNIQYF

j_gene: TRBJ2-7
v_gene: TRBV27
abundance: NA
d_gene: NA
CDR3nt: TGTGCCAGCAGTTTCCATACAGAATCGCCCTACGAGCAGTACTTC
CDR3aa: CASSFHTESPYEQYF

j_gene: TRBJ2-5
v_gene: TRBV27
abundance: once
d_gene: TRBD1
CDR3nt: TGTGCCAGCAGTCAGTCCAGGGGGCAGTGGGAGACCCAGTACTTC
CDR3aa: CASSQSRGQWETQYF

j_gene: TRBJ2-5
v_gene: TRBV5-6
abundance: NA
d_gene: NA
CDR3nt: TGTGCCAGCAGCTTGCTGCGGCAAGAGACCCAGTACTTC
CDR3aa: CASSLLRQETQYF

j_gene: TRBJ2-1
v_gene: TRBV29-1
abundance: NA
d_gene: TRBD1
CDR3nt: TGCAGCGTTGAAGATGGGAACAGGGGCAATGAGCAGTTCTTC
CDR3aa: CSVEDGNRGNEQFF

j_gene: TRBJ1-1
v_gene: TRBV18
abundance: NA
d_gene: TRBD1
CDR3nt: TGTGCCAGCTCACTAAGAGGGGGCAGTGAAGCTTTCTTT
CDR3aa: CASSLRGGSEAFF

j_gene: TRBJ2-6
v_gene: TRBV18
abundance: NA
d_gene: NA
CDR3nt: TGTGCCAGCTCACCTATCATAGCTGGGGCCAACGTCCTGACTTTC
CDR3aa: CASSPIIAGANVLTF

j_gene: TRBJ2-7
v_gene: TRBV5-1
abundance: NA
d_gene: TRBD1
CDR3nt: TGCGCCAGCAGCTTGGTAGCCGGGACAGGATCTTACGAGCAGTACTTC
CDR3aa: CASSLVAGTGSYEQYF

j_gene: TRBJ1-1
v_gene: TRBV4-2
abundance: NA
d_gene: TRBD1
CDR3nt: TGTGCCAGCAGCCAAGGACGGACAGGCGGCACTGAAGCTTTCTTT
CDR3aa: CASSQGRTGGTEAFF

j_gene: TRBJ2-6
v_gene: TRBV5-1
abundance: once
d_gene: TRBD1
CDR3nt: TGCGCCAGCAGCTTGGGGGACAGGGAGGCAGGGGCCAACGTCCTGACTTTC
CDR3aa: CASSLGDREAGANVLTF

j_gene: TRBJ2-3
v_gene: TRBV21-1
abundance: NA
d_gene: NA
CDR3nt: TGTGCCAGCAGCAAAGAGTGGGCTCCTCCGGGAGATACGCAGTATTTT
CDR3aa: CASSKEWAPPGDTQYF

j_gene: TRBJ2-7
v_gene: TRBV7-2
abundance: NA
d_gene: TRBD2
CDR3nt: TGTGCCAGCAGCTTAGCGGGCGGGGGGACCTACGAGCAGTACTTC
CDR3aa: CASSLAGGGTYEQYF

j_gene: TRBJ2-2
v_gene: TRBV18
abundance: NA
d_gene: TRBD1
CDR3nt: TGTGCCAGCTCACCACCGTCGAGGGGGCGGTCGGGCACCGGGGAGCTGTTTTTT
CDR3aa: CASSPPSRGRSGTGELFF

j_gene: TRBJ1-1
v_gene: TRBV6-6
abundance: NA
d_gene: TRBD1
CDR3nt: TGTGCCAGCAGTCAGGGGACAGGTGAAGCTTTCTTT
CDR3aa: CASSQGTGEAFF

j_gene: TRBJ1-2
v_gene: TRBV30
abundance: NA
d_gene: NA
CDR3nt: TGTGCCTGGAGTGTACGAGGGGGATGGAGCTATGGCTACACCTTC
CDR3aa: CAWSVRGGWSYGYTF

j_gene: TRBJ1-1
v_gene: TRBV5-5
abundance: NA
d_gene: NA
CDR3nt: TGTGCCAGCAGCGGGGACGTAGCGTCTGAAGCTTTCTTT
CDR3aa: CASSGDVASEAFF

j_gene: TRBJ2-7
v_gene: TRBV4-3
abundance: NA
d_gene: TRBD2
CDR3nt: TGCGCCAGCAGCCAAGATGTAAGCGGGGGGCCCGGGGAGCAGTACTTC
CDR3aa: CASSQDVSGGPGEQYF

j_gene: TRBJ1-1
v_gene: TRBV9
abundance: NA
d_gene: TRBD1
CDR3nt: TGTGCCAGCAGCGTGGGACAGAAGAACACTGAAGCTTTCTTT
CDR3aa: CASSVGQKNTEAFF

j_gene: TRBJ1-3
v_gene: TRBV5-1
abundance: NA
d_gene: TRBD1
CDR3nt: TGCGCCAGCAGGTTTACCGGGACAGGGGTGGCTGGAAACACCATATATTTT
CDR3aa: CASRFTGTGVAGNTIYF

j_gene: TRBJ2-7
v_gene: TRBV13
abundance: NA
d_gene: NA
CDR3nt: TGTGCCAGCAGAGAAGGGGTGAGACCCTACGAGCAGTACTTC
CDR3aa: CASREGVRPYEQYF

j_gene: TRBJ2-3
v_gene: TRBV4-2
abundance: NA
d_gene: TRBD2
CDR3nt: TGTGCCAGCAGTCGAGGACTAGCGGGGGGTAGCACAGATACGCAGTATTTT
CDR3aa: CASSRGLAGGSTDTQYF

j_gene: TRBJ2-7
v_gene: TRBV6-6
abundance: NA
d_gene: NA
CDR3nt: TGTGCCAGCACTCGTGGGACGGGTGGAGAGGATTACGAGCAGTACTTC
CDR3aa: CASTRGTGGEDYEQYF

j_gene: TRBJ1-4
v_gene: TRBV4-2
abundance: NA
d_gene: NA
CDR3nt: TGTGCCAGCAGCCAAGATCTTAATGAAAAACTGTTTTTT
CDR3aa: CASSQDLNEKLFF

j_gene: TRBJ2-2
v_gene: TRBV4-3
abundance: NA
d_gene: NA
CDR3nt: TGCGCCAGCAGCCAAGGGAAGGTATCCGGGGAGCTGTTTTTT
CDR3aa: CASSQGKVSGELFF

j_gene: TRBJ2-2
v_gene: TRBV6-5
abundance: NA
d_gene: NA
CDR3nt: TGTGCCAGCAGTTATTCAGTGGGCTTGGGGACCGGGGAGCTGTTTTTT
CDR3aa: CASSYSVGLGTGELFF

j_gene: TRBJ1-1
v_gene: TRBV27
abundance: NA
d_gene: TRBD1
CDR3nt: TGTGCCAGCAGTCTAATACAGGGGGCGCGAGGGGCTTTCTTT
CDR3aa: CASSLIQGARGAFF

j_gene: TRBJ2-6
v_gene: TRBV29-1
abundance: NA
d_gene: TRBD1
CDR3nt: TGCAGCGTTGGAGTGGGCAGGGGGAAAGGGGCCAACGTCCTGACTTTC
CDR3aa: CSVGVGRGKGANVLTF

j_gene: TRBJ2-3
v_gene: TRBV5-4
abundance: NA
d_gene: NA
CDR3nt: TGTGCCAGCAGCTTGGAAGGGCGTCAAGATACGCAGTATTTT
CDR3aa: CASSLEGRQDTQYF

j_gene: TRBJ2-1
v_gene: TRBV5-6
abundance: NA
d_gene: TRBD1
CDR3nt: TGTGCCAGCAGCTCGAAAGCCGGGACAGGGAAGTTCTTC
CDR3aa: CASSSKAGTGKFF

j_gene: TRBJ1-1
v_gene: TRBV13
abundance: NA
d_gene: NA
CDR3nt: TGTGCCAGCAGCTTAGAGCAGGGTTACACTGAAGCTTTCTTT
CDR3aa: CASSLEQGYTEAFF

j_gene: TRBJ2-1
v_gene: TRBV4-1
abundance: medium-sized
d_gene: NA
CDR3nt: TGCGCCAGCAGCCAAGAGTCTATCGATGAGCAGTTCTTC
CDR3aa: CASSQESIDEQFF

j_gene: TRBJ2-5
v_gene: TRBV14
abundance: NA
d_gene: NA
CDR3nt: TGTGCCAGCAGCCAAGTCGGAGGGACGGAGACCCAGTACTTC
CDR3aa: CASSQVGGTETQYF

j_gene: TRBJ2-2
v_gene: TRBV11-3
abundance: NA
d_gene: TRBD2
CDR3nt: TGTGCCAGCAGCTTAGATCTGGCGGGGGGAGTCACCGGGGAGCTGTTTTTT
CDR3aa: CASSLDLAGGVTGELFF

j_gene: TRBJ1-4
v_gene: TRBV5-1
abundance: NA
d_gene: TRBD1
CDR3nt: TGCGCCAGCAGCTCCGGACAGGGGAATGAAAAACTGTTTTTT
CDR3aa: CASSSGQGNEKLFF

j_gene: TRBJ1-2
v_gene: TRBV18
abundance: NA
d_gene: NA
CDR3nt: TGTGCCAGCTCCCTCGCCGGGCAGGGAAGCACATATGGCTACACCTTC
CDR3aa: CASSLAGQGSTYGYTF

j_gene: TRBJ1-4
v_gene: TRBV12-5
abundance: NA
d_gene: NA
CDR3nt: TGTGCTAGTGTAGGGGGGCATAATGAAAAACTGTTTTTT
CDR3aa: CASVGGHNEKLFF

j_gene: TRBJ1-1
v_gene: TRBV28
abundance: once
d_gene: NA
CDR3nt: TGTGCCAGCAGGTCCGGGGGTAAAGGAGAGACTGAAGCTTTCTTT
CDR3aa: CASRSGGKGETEAFF